One and the same sample provided the 29 T cell receptor beta chains below, sequenced in a study of blood T cell repertoires in COVID-19. TCRdb's table, derived via immunoSEQ multiplex PCR, lists solely in-frame clones and lacks some. The sample contains under 90,000 clones, roughly 85% of which appear only once. Material for sequencing was peripheral blood. Receptors were obtained from a man aged 60-69 years with acute or convalescent COVID-19.

CDR3 DNA: TGTGCCAGTAGCCCCCAGGGGAACTCTGGAAACACCATATATTTT. Translating gives CASSPQGNSGNTIYF. This chain joins TRBV19 and TRBJ1-3; tentatively, D is TRBD1 (6 bases). CDR3 length: 15 amino acids. The V end lost 6 bases, the J end lost 0 bases, and 12 bases lay between the germline ends. Germline V CDR1 and CDR2: LNHDA, SQIVND (reference sequence).

The chain carries TRBV5-1 and TRBJ2-7; TRBD2 aligns across 10 bases. V shed 2 bases and J 6 bases; nucleotides not matched to a gene: 5. Germline V gene data show CDR1 as SGHRS and CDR2 as YFSETQ. The CDR3 is 14 amino acids. The DNA for the CDR3 is TGCGCCAGCAGCTTAACTAGCGGGGTCAGCGAGCAGTACTTC. Translated, it gives CASSLTSGVSEQYF.

The rearrangement links TRBV25-1 to TRBJ1-6; possible D gene TRBD1, 5 bases. V gave up 1 base and J gave up 4 bases, with 14 bases separating them. The CDR3 contains 17 residues. Germline assignment: CDR1 MGHDK and CDR2 SYGVNS. The CDR3: CASSELKGPTYNSPLHF. The CDR3 DNA reads as TGTGCCAGCAGTGAATTAAAGGGGCCAACTTATAATTCACCCCTCCACTTT.

CDR3 DNA: TGTGCCAGCAGCCCCCGAGGGACAGGGGAATATGAAAAACTGTTTTTT. It encodes CASSPRGTGEYEKLFF. The V and J genes are TRBV13 and TRBJ1-4, with 10 bases aligning to TRBD1. Germline V gene data show CDR1 as PRHDT and CDR2 as FYEKMQ (reference sequence). With 5 bases clipped from V and 6 bases from J, the junction kept 9 bases outside the gene matches. CDR3 length: 16 residues.

CDR3 coding DNA: TGTGCCAGCAGTTACGCCCGACAGGGCGCTAATTCACCCCTCCACTTT. Protein: CASSYARQGANSPLHF. The chain is built from TRBV6-5 and TRBJ1-6; 7 bases agree with TRBD1. CDR1 is MNHEY and CDR2 is SVGAGI in the germline V gene. This CDR3 has 16 residues. The junction had 7 bases not matched to a gene; V was cut back by 2 bases and J by 6 bases.

This chain connects TRBV9 to TRBJ2-5; TRBD2 matches 9 bases. The CDR3 contains 15 residues. Germline assignment: CDR1 SGDLS and CDR2 YYNGEE. The V and J ends lost 5 bases and 2 bases, in that order; junction bases with no gene match: 7. The CDR3 DNA follows: TGTGCCAGCAGAAGGTCTAGCGGGGCGCAAGAGACCCAGTACTTC. It translates to CASRRSSGAQETQYF.

The chain uses TRBV25-1 and TRBJ2-2; 13 nucleotides align to TRBD2. The CDR3 runs to 17 residues. Germline CDR1 is MGHDK and CDR2 is SYGVNS. The V segment lost 3 bases and the J segment 1 base; nucleotides outside the gene matches: 2. Written as DNA, the CDR3 is TGTGCCAGCAGTGACGGGACTAGCGGGGAGAACACCGGGGAGCTGTTTTTT. Encoded protein: CASSDGTSGENTGELFF.

This clone was detected once. The chain is built from TRBV5-6 and TRBJ1-6; perhaps TRBD1 as D (6 bases). The CDR3 length is 14 residues. Germline V CDR1 and CDR2: SGHDT, YYEEEE. The V and J ends lost 6 bases and 10 bases respectively, with 17 bases between them. The CDR3 loop reads CASNKGAGDSPLHF. DNA of the CDR3: TGTGCCAGCAACAAAGGGGCAGGGGACTCACCCCTCCACTTT.

The chain links TRBV24-1 to TRBJ1-1; a possible D gene is TRBD1 (6 bases). Germline CDR1 reads KGHDR; CDR2 reads SFDVKD. This CDR3 comprises 18 residues. The V end was cut by 0 bases, the J end by 1 base, with 17 bases between. CDR3 amino acids: CATSDLWGHLGQNTEAFF. The CDR3 nucleotides read TGTGCCACCAGTGATTTGTGGGGACATCTCGGCCAGAACACTGAAGCTTTCTTT.

As to this clone: An end of the junction differs from the germline gene, which may be a read error. CDR3 residues: CASSPSQEGSYEQFF. The DNA of the CDR3 is TGTGCTAGCAGCCCAAGCCAGGAGGGTTCCTATGAGCAGTTCTTC. The V gene is TRBV7-7, the J gene TRBJ2-1, with D possibly being TRBD2 (6 bases). Germline loops: CDR1 SSHAT, CDR2 FNYEAQ (reference sequence). The CDR3 is made up of 15 amino acids.

The gene calls are TRBV3-1 (or the pseudogene TRBV3-2) and TRBJ1-3, with 8 positions matching TRBD1. From germline, CDR1 is LGHDT and CDR2 YNNKEL (reference sequence). The V gene end was trimmed by 2 bases and the J gene end by 0 bases; junction bases not matched to a gene: 6. This CDR3 is built from 17 residues. The CDR3 nucleotides read TGTGCCAGCAGCCAACCCGGGACAGGCCGCTCTGGAAACACCATATATTTT. It is translated as CASSQPGTGRSGNTIYF.

V and J are TRBV6-1 and TRBJ1-5, with 9 bases lining up with TRBD1. This CDR3 spans 17 amino acids. V shed 4 bases and J 4 bases; nucleotides not matched to a gene: 11. Germline CDR1 reads MNHNS; CDR2 reads SASEGT. The CDR3 spells CASSASAGDRVNQPQHF. CDR3 DNA sequence: TGTGCCAGCAGTGCCTCCGCGGGGGACAGGGTGAATCAGCCCCAGCATTTT.

V and J are TRBV11-2 and TRBJ1-5; a weak D match, TRBD1 (5 bases). Germline-derived CDR1 and CDR2 are SGHAT and FQNNGV. The V gene lost 3 bases and the J gene lost 6 bases, with 12 bases spanning the gap. CDR3 length: 14 amino acids. This CDR3 is CASSLRGVGQPQHF. Written as DNA, the CDR3 is TGTGCCAGCAGCTTGCGGGGGGTGGGTCAGCCCCAGCATTTT.

This clone is a singleton in its sample. The CDR3 loop is CASSSGQGIYEQYF. The CDR3 DNA is TGTGCCAGCAGTTCGGGACAGGGTATCTACGAGCAGTACTTC. This chain uses TRBV6-6 with TRBJ2-7, with 9 bases identical to TRBD1. Per the germline V gene, CDR1 is MNHNY and CDR2 is SVGAGI (reference sequence). The CDR3 covers 14 residues. Losses at the gene ends were 4 bases for V and 3 bases for J; bases not matched to a gene: 4.

The CDR3: CASALLGEGIGEQFF. The CDR3 coding sequence is TGTGCCAGCGCTCTCTTAGGGGAGGGGATCGGTGAGCAGTTCTTC. The chain has TRBV7-3 and TRBJ2-1; 7 bases align to TRBD2. V was pared by 8 bases and J by 9 bases, with 16 bases of the junction left unmatched. There are 15 residues in the CDR3. The germline gives CDR1 SGHTA, CDR2 FQGTGA.

By share, this clone ranks as medium-sized. The chain employs TRBV9 and TRBJ2-5; D is perhaps TRBD1 (6 bases). CDR1 is SGDLS, CDR2 YYNGEE, per germline. The ends were cut back, 4 bases at V and 5 bases at J, with 12 bases in the middle. The CDR3 runs 13 residues. As DNA, the CDR3 is TGTGCCAGCAGCCCCTCGAGGGGGGAGACCCAGTACTTC. This codes for CASSPSRGETQYF. The entire variable domain, with the rest obtained from reference TRBV9 and TRBJ2-5, is as follows: DSGVTQTPKHLITATGQRVTLRCSPRSGDLSVYWYQQSLDQGLQFLIQYYNGEERAKGNILERFSAQQFPDLHSELNLSSLELGDSALYFCASSPSRGETQYFGPGTRLLVL.

This clone was detected a few times. The chain has TRBV9 and TRBJ1-4; unclear D gene. V was pared by 0 bases and J by 5 bases, with 14 bases between. The CDR3 is 16 amino acids. Germline-derived CDR1 and CDR2 are SGDLS and YYNGEE. The CDR3 protein is CASSVDGRRANEKLFF. The CDR3, as DNA: TGTGCCAGCAGCGTAGATGGTAGGCGGGCGAATGAAAAACTGTTTTTT.

The CDR3, as DNA: TGCAGCGCTAGGACAGGGGGACTAGGCTACGAGCAGTACTTC. Its protein product is CSARTGGLGYEQYF. This chain uses TRBV29-1 with TRBJ2-7, with 10 nucleotides matching TRBD1. The CDR3 is 14 amino acids. The germline V gene encodes CDR1 SQVTM and CDR2 ANQGSEA. The V gene end was trimmed by 7 bases and the J gene end by 3 bases; junction bases not matched to a gene: 9.

As for this clone: The sample carries other DNA sequences with the same CDR3. V is TRBV6-5 and J is TRBJ1-1; D may be TRBD1 (6 bases). This CDR3 has 14 residues. V lost 2 bases and J lost 5, with 12 bases in between. CDR1 is MNHEY and CDR2 is SVGAGI in the germline V gene. CDR3 in amino acids: CASSYLQGNTEAFF. In DNA, the CDR3 is TGTGCCAGCAGTTACCTGCAGGGGAATACTGAAGCTTTCTTT.

The rearrangement links TRBV7-2 to TRBJ2-7; 10 bases fit TRBD1. CDR1 and CDR2 (germline): SGHTA, FQGNSA. V lost 8 bases to trimming and J lost 5 bases; unmatched junction nucleotides: 6. CDR3 length: 13 amino acids. CDR3 nucleotide sequence: TGTGCCAGCGTAGACAGGGGGCTCCACGAGCAGTACTTC. This codes for CASVDRGLHEQYF.

This clone was observed a single time. The chain recombines TRBV6-1 with TRBJ1-4; D remains ambiguous. CDR1 and CDR2 from the germline V gene are MNHNS and SASEGT. Trimming stripped 1 base from V and 8 bases from J, with 11 bases between. The CDR3 runs 14 residues. The CDR3 region has the DNA TGTGCCAGCAGTGAAGTGGGGAGGGCCGAAAAACTGTTTTTT. Protein sequence: CASSEVGRAEKLFF.

The CDR3 loop reads CASSQGGWGGTEAFF. The CDR3, as DNA: TGTGCCAGCAGCCAAGGTGGCTGGGGAGGGACTGAAGCTTTCTTT. The V gene is TRBV3-1 (or the pseudogene TRBV3-2), the J gene TRBJ1-1, with D unresolved. The CDR3 is 15 residues long. Germline V gene sequence: CDR1 LGHDT, CDR2 YNNKEL (reference sequence). V was trimmed by 1 base and J by 5 bases, leaving 14 bases between them.

The chain couples TRBV7-2 to TRBJ1-2; 9 nucleotides line up with TRBD1. This CDR3 is built from 15 residues. Germline CDR1 and CDR2: SGHTA and FQGNSA. After removal of 1 base from V and 5 bases from J, the junction contained 5 bases not matched to a gene. The CDR3 region has the DNA TGTGCCAGCAGCTTAGACGGGACAGGGATTTATGGCTACACCTTC. Encoded protein: CASSLDGTGIYGYTF.

V usage is TRBV9 and J usage is TRBJ2-3; 11 bases align to TRBD2. The CDR3 loop spans 18 amino acids. Germline CDR1 reads SGDLS; CDR2 reads YYNGEE. V lost 0 bases to trimming and J lost 3 bases; unmatched junction nucleotides: 9. CDR3 DNA sequence: TGTGCCAGCAGCGTAGATTCCATAGCGGGGGGGATTACAGATACGCAGTATTTT. Protein product: CASSVDSIAGGITDTQYF.

This chain links TRBV16 with TRBJ1-2; 10 bases line up with TRBD1. This CDR3 region has 15 residues. The J segment lost 3 bases and the V segment lost 2 bases, leaving 3 bases of the junction unmatched. CDR1 is KGHSY, CDR2 FQNENV, per germline. CDR3 sequence (DNA): TGTGCCAGCAGCCAACAGGGGACAGGGGACTATGGCTACACCTTC. This translates into CASSQQGTGDYGYTF.

The chain recombines TRBV7-3 with TRBJ2-3; 14 bases agree with TRBD2. V trimming: 4 bases; J trimming: 4 bases; junction bases outside the gene matches: 13. This CDR3 spans 19 amino acids. Looked up from germline, CDR1 is SGHTA and CDR2 is FQGTGA. CDR3 sequence reads: CASSSIPRLAGGTADTQYF. For the CDR3, the DNA is TGTGCCAGCAGCTCGATCCCGAGACTAGCGGGGGGGACGGCAGATACGCAGTATTTT.

V is TRBV13 and J is TRBJ2-7, with D possibly TRBD1 on 6 matching bases. The germline V gene encodes CDR1 PRHDT and CDR2 FYEKMQ (reference sequence). V lost 1 base to trimming and J lost 2 bases, with 6 bases between them. There are 13 residues in the CDR3. The CDR3 reads CASSLEGAYEQYF. The CDR3 coding sequence is TGTGCCAGCAGCTTAGAGGGGGCCTACGAGCAGTACTTC. Using reference TRBV13 and TRBJ2-7 for the parts outside the CDR3, the full variable domain is AAGVIQSPRHLIKEKRETATLKCYPIPRHDTVYWYQQGPGQDPQFLISFYEKMQSDKGSIPDRFSAQQFSDYHSELNMSSLELGDSALYFCASSLEGAYEQYFGPGTRLTVT.

The chain combines TRBV5-1 with TRBJ1-2; TRBD1 is a possible D gene (5 bases). Trimming stripped 4 bases from V and 0 bases from J, with 10 bases between. This CDR3 contains 14 residues. Germline CDR1 and CDR2: SGHRS and YFSETQ. Here the CDR3 reads CASSPQATNYGYTF. In DNA form, the CDR3 reads TGCGCCAGCAGCCCACAGGCAACTAACTATGGCTACACCTTC.

The chain is built from TRBV7-2 and TRBJ2-5; D is undetermined. V lost 1 base to trimming and J lost 4 bases, with 7 bases between them. The CDR3 totals 13 residues. Germline V gene lookup returns CDR1 SGHTA and CDR2 FQGNSA. CDR3 loop: CASSLGIAETQYF. The CDR3 DNA is TGTGCCAGCAGCTTAGGGATAGCAGAGACCCAGTACTTC.